This TCR beta chain stems from a study of control samples from healthy donors and cancer patients. Germline V lookup: CDR1 SGHVS, CDR2 FQNEAQ. There are 16 residues in the CDR3. Between the trimmed V and J ends, which lost 0 bases and 0 bases, there was a span of 11 bases. Sequenced by immunoSEQ multiplex PCR; TCRdb stores in-frame clones only, minus some. The sample gives 400,000 to 500,000 clones, about 93% of which show up once; more than 6% is in the top ten. This chain connects TRBV7-8 to TRBJ1-1; D unclear. This receptor was taken from a middle-aged man with head and neck cancer. Sequenced: PBMCs. CDR3: CASSLAARRLNTEAFF. The CDR3 DNA sequence: TGTGCCAGCAGCTTAGCAGCCAGGAGACTGAACACTGAAGCTTTCTTT.